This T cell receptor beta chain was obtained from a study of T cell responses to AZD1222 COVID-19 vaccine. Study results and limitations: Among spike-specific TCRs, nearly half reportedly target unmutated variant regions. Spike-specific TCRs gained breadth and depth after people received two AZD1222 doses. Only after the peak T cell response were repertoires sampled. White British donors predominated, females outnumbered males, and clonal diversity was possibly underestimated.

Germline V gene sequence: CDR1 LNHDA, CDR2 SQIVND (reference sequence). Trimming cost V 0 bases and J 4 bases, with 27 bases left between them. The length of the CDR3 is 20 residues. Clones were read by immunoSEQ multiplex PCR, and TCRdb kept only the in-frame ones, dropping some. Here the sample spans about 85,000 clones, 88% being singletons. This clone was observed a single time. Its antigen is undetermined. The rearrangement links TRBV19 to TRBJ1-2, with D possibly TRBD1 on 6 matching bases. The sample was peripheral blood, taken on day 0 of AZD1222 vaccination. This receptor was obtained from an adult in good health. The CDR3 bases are TGTGCCAGTAGTATAGATCCCCGTCGGGGGCGCTTCTTCTTTGGCTATGGCTACACCTTC. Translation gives CASSIDPRRGRFFFGYGYTF.